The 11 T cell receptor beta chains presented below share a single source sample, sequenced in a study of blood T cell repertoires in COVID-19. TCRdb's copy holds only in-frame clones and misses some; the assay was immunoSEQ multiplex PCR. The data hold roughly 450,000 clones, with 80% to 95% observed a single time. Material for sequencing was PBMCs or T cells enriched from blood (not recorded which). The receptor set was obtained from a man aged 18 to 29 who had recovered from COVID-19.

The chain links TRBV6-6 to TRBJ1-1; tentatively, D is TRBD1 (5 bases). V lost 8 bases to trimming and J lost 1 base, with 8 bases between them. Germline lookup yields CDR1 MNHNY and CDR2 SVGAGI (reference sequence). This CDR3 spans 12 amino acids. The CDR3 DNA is TGTGCCAGCGGACATACGAACACTGAAGCTTTCTTT. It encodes CASGHTNTEAFF.

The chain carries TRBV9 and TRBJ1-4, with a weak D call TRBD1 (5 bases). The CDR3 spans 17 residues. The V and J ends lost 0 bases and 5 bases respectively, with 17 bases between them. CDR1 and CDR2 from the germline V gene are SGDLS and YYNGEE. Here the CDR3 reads CASSVGGGWDRNEKLFF. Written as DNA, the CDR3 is TGTGCCAGCAGCGTAGGGGGAGGATGGGACCGGAATGAAAAACTGTTTTTT.

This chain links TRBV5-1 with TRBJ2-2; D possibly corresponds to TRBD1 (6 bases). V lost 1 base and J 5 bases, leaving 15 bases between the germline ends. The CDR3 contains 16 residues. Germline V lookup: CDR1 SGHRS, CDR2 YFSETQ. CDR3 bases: TGCGCCAGCAGCTTGCAAGGACAGTCCTCGACCGGGGAGCTGTTTTTT. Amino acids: CASSLQGQSSTGELFF.

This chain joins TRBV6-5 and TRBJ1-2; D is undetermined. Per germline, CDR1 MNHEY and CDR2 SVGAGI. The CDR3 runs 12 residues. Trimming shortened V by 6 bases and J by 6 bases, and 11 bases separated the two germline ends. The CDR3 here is CASRVQDHGYTF. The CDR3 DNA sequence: TGTGCCAGCAGAGTCCAGGATCATGGCTACACCTTC.

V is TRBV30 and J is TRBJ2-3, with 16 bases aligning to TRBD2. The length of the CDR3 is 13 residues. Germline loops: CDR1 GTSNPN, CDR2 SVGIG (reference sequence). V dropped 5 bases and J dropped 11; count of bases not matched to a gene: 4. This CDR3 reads CAWSGTSGRGQYF. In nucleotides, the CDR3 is TGTGCCTGGTCCGGGACTAGCGGGAGGGGGCAGTATTTT.

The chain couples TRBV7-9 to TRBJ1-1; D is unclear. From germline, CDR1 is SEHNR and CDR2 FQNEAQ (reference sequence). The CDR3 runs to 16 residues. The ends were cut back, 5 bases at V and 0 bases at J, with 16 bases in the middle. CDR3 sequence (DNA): TGTGCCAGCAGCGCATGGGGAGAGAGGATGAACACTGAAGCTTTCTTT. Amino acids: CASSAWGERMNTEAFF.

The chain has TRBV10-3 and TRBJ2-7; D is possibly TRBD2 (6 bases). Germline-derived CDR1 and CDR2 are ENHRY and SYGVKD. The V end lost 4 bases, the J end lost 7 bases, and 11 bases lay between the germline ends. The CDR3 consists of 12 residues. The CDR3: CAISAPAGEQYF. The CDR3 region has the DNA TGTGCCATCAGTGCGCCTGCGGGAGAGCAGTACTTC.

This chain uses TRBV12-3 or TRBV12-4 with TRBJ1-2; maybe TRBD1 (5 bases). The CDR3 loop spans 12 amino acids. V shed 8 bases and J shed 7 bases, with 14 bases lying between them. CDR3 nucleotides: TGTGCCAGCGGAAACGGGGGGGTTGGCTACACCTTC. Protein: CASGNGGVGYTF.

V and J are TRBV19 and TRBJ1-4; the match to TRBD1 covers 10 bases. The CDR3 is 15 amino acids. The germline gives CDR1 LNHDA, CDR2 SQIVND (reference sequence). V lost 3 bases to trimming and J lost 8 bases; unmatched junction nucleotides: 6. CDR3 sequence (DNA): TGTGCCAGTAGTATTCGGGACAGGGGTCAGGAAAAACTGTTTTTT. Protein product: CASSIRDRGQEKLFF.

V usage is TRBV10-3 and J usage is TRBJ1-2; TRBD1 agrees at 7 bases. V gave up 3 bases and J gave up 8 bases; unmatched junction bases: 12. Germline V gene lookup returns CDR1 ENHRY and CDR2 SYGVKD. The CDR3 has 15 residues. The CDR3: CAISDARQGLRGYTF. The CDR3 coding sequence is TGTGCCATCAGTGACGCCCGACAGGGATTAAGGGGCTACACCTTC.

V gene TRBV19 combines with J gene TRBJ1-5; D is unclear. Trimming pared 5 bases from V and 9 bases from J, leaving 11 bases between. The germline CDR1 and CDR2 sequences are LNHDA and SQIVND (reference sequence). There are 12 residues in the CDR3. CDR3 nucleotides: TGTGCCAGTAGTGAGTCAATAAGGCCCCAGCATTTT. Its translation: CASSESIRPQHF.